The 18 T cell receptor beta chains below come from one sample, sequenced in a study of Tregs in tolerant kidney transplant recipients. Related graft donors supplied nonmyeloablative bone marrow transplants, and mixed chimerism was transient. Here immunoSEQ multiplex PCR was the method, and the copy in TCRdb shows in-frame clones only, minus some. The sample shows some 57,000 clones, approximately 91% of them seen only once. The starting material was CD8+ T cells from blood (PBMCs), obtained 24 months after the transplant. All receptors derive from a human patient who received a combined kidney and bone marrow transplant. Among the T cells, some may be from the graft donor.

The chain carries TRBV7-9 and TRBJ2-7, with 8 positions matching TRBD2. This CDR3 is built from 15 residues. In germline, CDR1 is SEHNR, CDR2 FQNEAQ (reference sequence). V was pared by 6 bases and J by 4 bases, with 11 bases of the junction left unmatched. This CDR3 reads CASSQKRENRYEQYF. CDR3 nucleotides: TGTGCCAGCAGTCAAAAGCGGGAGAATAGGTACGAGCAGTACTTC.

The V and J genes are TRBV18 and TRBJ2-5, with 11 nucleotides matching TRBD2. This CDR3 has 17 amino acids. Germline loops: CDR1 KGHSH, CDR2 LQKENI. The V gene end was trimmed by 2 bases and the J gene end by 11 bases; junction bases not matched to a gene: 16. This CDR3 reads CASSPGPSGGLSEEQYF. The CDR3 DNA follows: TGTGCCAGCTCACCAGGGCCTAGCGGGGGGTTGTCTGAAGAGCAGTACTTC.

V usage is TRBV11-2 and J usage is TRBJ2-3; D possibly corresponds to TRBD2 (5 bases). Germline V lookup: CDR1 SGHAT, CDR2 FQNNGV. CDR3 length equals 12 residues. V was clipped by 4 bases and J by 6 bases, with 8 bases between them. The CDR3 region has the DNA TGTGCCAGCAGCTCAATAGCGGATACGCAGTATTTT. Translating it yields CASSSIADTQYF.

This CDR3 is CASSLRASGIYNEQFF. The CDR3 coding sequence is TGTGCCAGCAGCTTGAGGGCTAGCGGAATATACAATGAGCAGTTCTTC. This chain links TRBV7-9 with TRBJ2-1, with TRBD2 identical over 7 bases. Germline CDR1 reads SEHNR; CDR2 reads FQNEAQ (reference sequence). Trimming at V came to 3 bases and at J to 4 bases, leaving 9 bases not matched to a gene. This CDR3 has 16 residues. Together with reference TRBV7-9 and TRBJ2-1, the CDR3 gives the full variable domain: DTGVSQNPRHKITKRGQNVTFRCDPISEHNRLYWYRQTLGQGPEFLTYFQNEAQLEKSRLLSDRFSAERPKGSFSTLEIQRTEQGDSAMYLCASSLRASGIYNEQFFGPGTRLTVL.

This rearrangement joins TRBV4-2 to TRBJ2-7; 13 nucleotides agree with TRBD2. V shed 4 bases, J shed 3 bases, and the junction held 3 bases outside the gene matches. Germline lookup yields CDR1 LGHNA and CDR2 YNFKEQ. CDR3 length equals 15 residues. The DNA of the CDR3 is TGTGCCAGCAGCCTTGGGACTAGCGGGGTCTACGAGCAGTACTTC. It specifies CASSLGTSGVYEQYF.

As DNA, the CDR3 is TGTGCCAGCAGCTTAACAGGCTACGAGCAGTACTTC. Amino acid sequence: CASSLTGYEQYF. This rearrangement joins TRBV7-9 to TRBJ2-7, with D possibly being TRBD1 (5 bases). The CDR3 covers 12 residues. V was pared by 2 bases and J by 3 bases, with 5 bases between. CDR1 is SEHNR, CDR2 FQNEAQ, per germline (reference sequence).

This CDR3 reads CSVAGTEFTYEQYF. The DNA for the CDR3 is TGCAGCGTTGCCGGGACAGAGTTCACCTACGAGCAGTACTTC. The genes are TRBV29-1 and TRBJ2-7; 7 nucleotides match TRBD1. Germline V gene lookup returns CDR1 SQVTM and CDR2 ANQGSEA. After removal of 4 bases from V and 2 bases from J, the junction contained 8 bases not matched to a gene. The CDR3 covers 14 residues.

The genes are TRBV7-8 and TRBJ2-7; no firm D call. Trimming stripped 1 base from V and 4 bases from J, with 14 bases between. There are 15 residues in the CDR3. From germline, CDR1 is SGHVS and CDR2 FQNEAQ. CDR3 sequence (DNA): TGTGCCAGCAGCTTAGAAGACGGAGCTTTTTACGAGCAGTACTTC. It codes for CASSLEDGAFYEQYF.

The chain recombines TRBV7-9 with TRBJ2-1, with a weak D call TRBD1 (6 bases). The germline CDR1 and CDR2 sequences are SEHNR and FQNEAQ (reference sequence). V was cut by 0 bases and J by 2 bases, with 8 bases left in between. There are 15 residues in the CDR3. The DNA for the CDR3 is TGTGCCAGCAGCTTAGCAGGGGGAACCTACAATGAGCAGTTCTTC. It translates to CASSLAGGTYNEQFF.

The chain couples TRBV5-5 to TRBJ2-7, with D maybe TRBD2 (5 bases). Per germline, CDR1 SGHKS and CDR2 YYEKEE (reference sequence). Between the trimmed V and J ends, which lost 2 bases and 5 bases, there was a span of 17 bases. This CDR3 contains 15 residues. The CDR3 is CASSFFGLSVDEQYF. The CDR3 DNA sequence: TGTGCCAGCAGCTTCTTTGGACTCTCGGTCGACGAGCAGTACTTC.

The J gene is TRBJ2-7, the V gene TRBV5-6; TRBD1 matches at 7 bases. Germline CDR1 is SGHDT and CDR2 is YYEEEE. J was trimmed by 2 bases and V by 5 bases; bases with no gene match: 4. The CDR3 runs 13 residues. The CDR3 DNA reads TGTGCCAGCAGGATGCAGGGGGCCTACGAGCAGTACTTC. Encoded protein: CASRMQGAYEQYF. The whole variable domain, remainder taken from reference TRBV5-6 and TRBJ2-7, is DAGVTQSPTHLIKTRGQQVTLRCSPKSGHDTVSWYQQALGQGPQFIFQYYEEEERQRGNFPDRFSGHQFPNYSSELNVNALLLGDSALYLCASRMQGAYEQYFGPGTRLTVT.

J is TRBJ2-1 and V is TRBV14, with 9 bases that match TRBD2. The CDR3 runs 17 residues. CDR1 is SGHDN, CDR2 FVKESK, per germline. V gave up 1 base and J gave up 8 bases; unmatched junction bases: 12. In DNA, the CDR3 is TGTGCCAGCAGCCAAGGGGGTAGCGGGAGTAGAAAATATGAGCAGTTCTTC. This translates into CASSQGGSGSRKYEQFF.

This clone appeared a few times. As DNA, the CDR3 is TGTGCCAGTAGTAGCACTAGCGGATGGTCAGATACGCAGTATTTT. Its protein is CASSSTSGWSDTQYF. The chain carries TRBV19 and TRBJ2-3; 8 bases are a match to TRBD2. The CDR3 consists of 15 residues. The J segment lost 4 bases and the V segment lost 4 bases, leaving 7 bases of the junction unmatched. The germline V gene has CDR1 LNHDA and CDR2 SQIVND (reference sequence).

The chain employs TRBV4-1 and TRBJ2-7; the D gene is possibly TRBD1 (5 bases). CDR1 is MGHRA, CDR2 YSYEKL, per germline. V was pared by 0 bases and J by 2 bases, with 8 bases between. The CDR3 covers 14 residues. The CDR3 nucleotides are TGCGCCAGCAGCCAAGATCTAGGGGCCTACGAGCAGTACTTC. As protein: CASSQDLGAYEQYF.

This chain links TRBV4-3 with TRBJ1-2, with TRBD1 matching 9 bases. There are 14 residues in the CDR3. Germline V gene lookup returns CDR1 LGHNA and CDR2 YSLEER. V dropped 5 bases and J dropped 2; count of bases not matched to a gene: 3. The CDR3 DNA reads as TGCGCCAGCAGCGCCGGACAGGGGAACTATGGCTACACCTTC. Translating gives CASSAGQGNYGYTF.

V is TRBV7-9 and J is TRBJ2-1; no definite D call. The CDR3 is made up of 13 amino acids. Germline V gene sequence: CDR1 SEHNR, CDR2 FQNEAQ (reference sequence). Deletions cut 2 bases from V and 4 bases from J, with 6 bases between. The CDR3 loop is CASSLIEYNEQFF. The CDR3 coding sequence is TGTGCCAGCAGCTTAATAGAGTACAATGAGCAGTTCTTC. The complete variable domain, with remaining parts taken from reference TRBV7-9 and TRBJ2-1, reads DTGVSQNPRHKITKRGQNVTFRCDPISEHNRLYWYRQTLGQGPEFLTYFQNEAQLEKSRLLSDRFSAERPKGSFSTLEIQRTEQGDSAMYLCASSLIEYNEQFFGPGTRLTVL.

Only one count was recorded for this clone. This chain uses TRBV11-3 with TRBJ1-1; no firm D call. CDR3 length equals 15 residues. Trimming pared 2 bases from V and 6 bases from J, leaving 16 bases between. Germline CDR1 SGHNT, CDR2 YENEEA. CDR3 loop: CASSLLREAEAEAFF. CDR3 sequence (DNA): TGTGCCAGCAGCTTATTAAGAGAGGCCGAGGCTGAAGCTTTCTTT.

The table lists this clone with a count of one. J is TRBJ2-1 and V is TRBV4-3; D is perhaps TRBD2 (6 bases). CDR1 LGHNA and CDR2 YSLEER come from the germline V gene. There are 15 residues in the CDR3. V lost 0 bases, J lost 7 bases, and 13 bases lay in between. The CDR3 region is CASSQDSGAGNEQFF. The DNA for the CDR3 is TGCGCCAGCAGCCAAGATTCGGGAGCGGGTAATGAGCAGTTCTTC.